This T cell receptor (beta chain) was sequenced for a study of regulatory T cells in long-lasting Graves disease (dated by TCRdb to the early 2020s). At the level of the whole study: Newly diagnosed Graves' disease patients had taken antithyroid drugs for less than 3 months. This study used TCR sequencing and RNA sequencing of peripheral blood to compare persistent Graves' disease patients against newly diagnosed Graves' disease patients. TCR sequencing covered some 13 persistent and roughly 20 newly diagnosed Graves' disease patients, about 35 samples in total. The study was conducted in China and was registered as a clinical trial. General study outcomes and caveats: More public clonotypes were shared among persistent patients (under 3,000) than among newly diagnosed patients (just under 1,000). Sequencing and analysis were restricted to the TCR beta chain. As a limitation, the authors acknowledged that the small sample size may reduce accuracy. Compared with newly diagnosed patients, persistent Graves' disease patients had lower TCR Shannon entropy and fewer highly expanded clones, which suggests clonal expansion. The study examined only peripheral blood because the primary lesion, thyroid tissue, could not be accessed. Persistent disease showed preferential use of TRBV28, TRBJ1-2 and TRBJ2-5, whereas newly diagnosed disease favored TRBV20-1 and TRBJ2-1.

The method was multiplex PCR. Sequencing was carried out with an Illumina HiSeq 4000. TCR beta libraries were built with iRepertoire HTBI primers and Arm-PCR amplification of CDR3 regions. PCR products were gel purified before sequencing. The authors' pipeline ran thus. A total of 62 TRBV and 14 TRBJ segments were identified across samples and were used for gene usage analysis of CDR3 amino acid clonotypes. COPE and FqMerger were used to merge filtered high-quality paired reads into contigs. Contigs were aligned with BLAST to IMGT TRBV, TRBD and TRBJ reference genes, and CDR3 was defined per IMGT. Highly expanded clones were defined as clonotypes with a frequency above 0.1%. Shannon entropy served as the measure of repertoire diversity, while the Gini coefficient captured V-J evenness. Clonotypes shared by more than one individual were considered public. TCRdb trimmed public reads at Q25 via fastp, called clones via MiXCR and kept in-frame beta chains. Each CDR3 protein gets just one entry, which takes the most common genes and DNA from the rows behind it. These V and J calls derive from TCRdb rather than the authors' analysis. This sample holds 500,000 to 700,000 distinct CDR3 sequences; 16% were observed only once. The ten largest clones add up to roughly 18% of the sample.

The CDR3 measures 15 amino acids from cysteine to phenylalanine. The kept DNA is CDR3 alone, 45 bases in frame from the first base. Between the V and J ends, shortened by 6 bases and 7 bases respectively, the junction contains 21 bases. Based on the germline V gene, the CDR1 and CDR2 sequences are SNHLY and FYNNEI. The time point label for this specimen denotes: newly diagnosed GD, antithyroid drugs for less than 3 months. For both TCR sequencing and RNA sequencing, RNA was extracted from PBMCs in TRIzol. The diagnosis of Graves' disease followed American Thyroid Association guidelines. The patients came from an endocrinology department in Xi'an, China. From each patient, about 9 milliliters of peripheral blood was collected into an EDTA anticoagulant tube. Ficoll Paque Plus density gradient separation was used to isolate PBMCs, and no further T cell sorting was done. RNA quality was checked with an Agilent 2100 Bioanalyzer and agarose gel, and concentration with a NanoDrop 2000.

This clonotype occurred many times. Its binding antigen is unknown. No base quality values were provided; no much bigger clone lies one nucleotide off. The sample was also linked to a second study, of T cells in Graves' hyperthyroidism and ophthalmopathy. From the second report: Stable Graves' hyperthyroidism was defined as no progression to ophthalmopathy during 18 months of follow-up. Hyperthyroidism patients were newly diagnosed, had a disease duration of under 2 months, and were aged 18 to 65 years. Exclusion was applied to patients with uncontrolled infections, other autoimmune diseases, pregnancy or lactation. Diagnoses were based on clinical symptoms, serum thyroxine and TRAb, thyroid ultrasound and orbital computed tomography. The TCR CDR3 was subjected to a first round of RT-PCR using the HTBI primer set and the Qiagen OneStep RT-PCR kit. Most expanded thyroid clonotypes (frequency above 0.001) were also found in blood, which suggests that blood repertoires may mirror thyroid immune responses. A 13 V-J signature model separated ophthalmopathy from stable hyperthyroidism, with approximately 87% sensitivity and about 81% specificity in cross-validation and 80%/75% in testing. In validation, the model predicted progression to ophthalmopathy a median of roughly 6.5 months before onset, with roughly 70% sensitivity and nearly 75% specificity. A discovery cohort of about 96 patients, fewer than 50 with Graves' ophthalmopathy and over 55 with stable Graves' hyperthyroidism, was used to find distinguishing TCR V-J signatures. Whether ophthalmopathy could be predicted prospectively was tested in an independent validation cohort made up of roughly 19 hyperthyroidism patients plus 17 patients who later progressed to ophthalmopathy. For training and testing, the 95 to 100 patients in the discovery cohort were randomly divided in a 7:3 ratio. In addition, the study compared T-cell repertoires in thyroid tissue and in blood from about 6 Graves' hyperthyroidism patients. Once sampling was done, hyperthyroidism patients were given methimazole at a starting dose of 30 mg daily, whereas ophthalmopathy patients were given high-dose intravenous methylprednisolone. A second multiplex PCR round built the libraries, followed by size selection and purification. Paired-end sequencing of the libraries was performed with 100 bp reads on an Illumina HiSeq2000. SOAPnuke was used to process the raw data, with reads discarded if the reads contained adapters or uncalled bases, had a mean Phred below 15, or lacked an exact constant-primer or identifier match. High-quality paired reads were merged with COPE v1.2.5, and unique nucleotide sequences were defined as clonotypes. MiTCR v1.1 was used to align clonotypes to the IMGT TRBV, TRBD and TRBJ reference segments. The analysis included only V-J combinations with a frequency above 0.0001, which together covered more than 98% of the repertoires. A TCS score was defined as the ratio between F50 (clonal expansion) and ExV (chaos), using BLOSUM62-based TCRdist between CDR3 peptides within each V-J. Welch's t-statistics and random forest reduced fewer than 600 V-J features to around 14, which were used in a naive Bayes classifier (R e1071). No statistical method was used to set the sample size in advance, and investigators knew the group allocation. According to the paper, TCR Vbeta CDR3 sequencing was carried out on over 130 peripheral blood samples, which came from under 50 ophthalmopathy, about 75 hyperthyroidism and approximately 17 progressor patients.

This TCR was recovered from a woman aged 25 to 39 with Graves disease. Donor details come from another sample of the same person, matched by shared clones. Sequences were derived from peripheral blood mononuclear cells (PBMCs), sampled at new diagnosis, from a patient treated with antithyroid drugs. The rearranged chain carries TRBV2 and TRBJ1-1, and perhaps TRBD1 as D gene, on 5 matching bases. The CDR3 in this case is CASSPDLVWGDEAFF. The DNA sequence follows: TGTGCCAGCAGCCCCGACCTCGTGTGGGGGGATGAAGCTTTCTTT.